A single sample is the source of the 26 T cell receptor beta chains below, sequenced in a study of OX40 agonist ivuxolimab in advanced cancers. Here immunoSEQ multiplex PCR was the method, and the copy in TCRdb shows in-frame clones only, minus some. In the table there are about 21,000 clones, approximately 83% of which are singletons. The specimen was CD4+ or CD8+ T cells sorted from blood, collected in a trial of the OX40 agonist ivuxolimab. These receptor sequences come from an adult with an advanced solid tumor such as melanoma, head and neck, liver or kidney cancer.

This chain links TRBV10-3 with TRBJ1-5; D gene unclear. V was cut by 0 bases and J by 6 bases, with 6 bases left in between. Germline V lookup: CDR1 ENHRY, CDR2 SYGVKD. CDR3 length equals 13 residues. DNA of the CDR3: TGTGCCATCAGTGAGTCGGCTGGTCAGCCCCAGCATTTT. Its translation: CAISESAGQPQHF.

The genes are TRBV27 and TRBJ1-5; D possibly corresponds to TRBD1 (5 bases). The CDR3 consists of 14 residues. V was shortened by 2 bases and J by 11 bases, with 16 bases between the two germline ends. Germline loops: CDR1 MNHEY, CDR2 SMNVEV (reference sequence). The CDR3 protein is CASSLGTALSTQHF. In DNA form, the CDR3 reads TGTGCCAGCAGTTTAGGGACGGCCCTCTCGACCCAGCATTTT.

The V and J genes are TRBV29-1 and TRBJ2-7, with 7 bases aligning to TRBD1. This CDR3 is built from 12 residues. The V gene end was trimmed by 8 bases and the J gene end by 6 bases; junction bases not matched to a gene: 10. Germline lookup yields CDR1 SQVTM and CDR2 ANQGSEA. For the CDR3, the DNA is TGCAGCTCCCGAGAGGGGGCGGGCGAGCAGTACTTC. Amino acids: CSSREGAGEQYF.

The chain uses TRBV5-1 and TRBJ2-3, with 10 nucleotides matching TRBD2. The CDR3 sequence is 14 residues long. Germline loops: CDR1 SGHRS, CDR2 YFSETQ. After removal of 1 base from V and 4 bases from J, the junction contained 0 bases not matched to a gene. The CDR3 loop is CASSLSGRADTQYF. The CDR3 DNA follows: TGCGCCAGCAGCTTGAGCGGGAGGGCAGATACGCAGTATTTT.

The V call is TRBV29-1, the J call TRBJ2-3, with a tentative D call TRBD2 (7 bases). Germline CDR1 reads SQVTM; CDR2 reads ANQGSEA. V dropped 6 bases and J dropped 1 base, with 17 bases sitting between them. This CDR3 region has 15 residues. The CDR3 region is CSVVQGGRRTDTQYF. CDR3 nucleotides: TGCAGCGTGGTACAGGGAGGGAGACGCACAGATACGCAGTATTTT.

This chain links TRBV11-2 with TRBJ2-7; possible D gene TRBD2, 6 bases. Trimming removed 0 bases from V and 5 bases from J, with 17 bases in between. Germline V gene lookup returns CDR1 SGHAT and CDR2 FQNNGV. CDR3 size: 16 residues. In DNA, the CDR3 is TGTGCCAGCAGCTTAGATAGCGGCAGTTGGGTGAACGAGCAGTACTTC. It is translated as CASSLDSGSWVNEQYF. Supplemented by reference TRBV11-2 and TRBJ2-7, the full variable domain reads EAGVAQSPRYKIIEKRQSVAFWCNPISGHATLYWYQQILGQGPKLLIQFQNNGVVDDSQLPKDRFSAERLKGVDSTLKIQPAKLEDSAVYLCASSLDSGSWVNEQYFGPGTRLTVT.

The chain couples TRBV6-1 to TRBJ1-3; 7 bases align to TRBD1. With V trimmed by 6 bases and J by 0 bases, 2 bases remained unmatched. The germline V gene has CDR1 MNHNS and CDR2 SASEGT. CDR3 length equals 14 residues. Written as DNA, the CDR3 is TGTGCCAGCAGCGGACAGGACTCTGGAAACACCATATATTTT. Translated: CASSGQDSGNTIYF.

The rearrangement uses TRBV15 and TRBJ2-1; D is unresolved. The CDR3 is 15 amino acids. V was shortened by 0 bases and J by 10 bases, with 16 bases between the two germline ends. Germline lookup yields CDR1 LNHNV and CDR2 YYDKDF (reference sequence). The chain's CDR3 is CATSRDQFLRAEQFF. CDR3 bases: TGTGCCACCAGCAGAGACCAATTTCTGCGAGCCGAGCAGTTCTTC.

The V and J genes are TRBV27 and TRBJ2-7; perhaps TRBD2 as D (6 bases). Trimming left V 5 bases short and J 3 bases short, with 17 bases between. Germline V CDR1 and CDR2: MNHEY, SMNVEV (reference sequence). The CDR3 has 15 residues. This CDR3 reads CASSPGAGTYYEQYF. CDR3 nucleotide sequence: TGTGCCAGCAGTCCGGGAGCGGGCACTTACTACGAGCAGTACTTC.

This clone showed up just a few times. J is TRBJ2-2 and V is TRBV15; D ambiguous. The CDR3 contains 12 residues. Germline CDR1 LNHNV, CDR2 YYDKDF (reference sequence). The germline V and J ends were trimmed by 5 bases and 7 bases, with 8 bases remaining between them. CDR3 sequence (DNA): TGTGCCACCAGCGGACGGGTCGGGGAGCTGTTTTTT. It yields the protein CATSGRVGELFF.

This chain uses TRBV5-1 with TRBJ2-1; D remains ambiguous. The CDR3 is 13 residues long. V lost 0 bases to trimming and J lost 6 bases, with 7 bases between them. Germline CDR1 reads SGHRS; CDR2 reads YFSETQ. Here the CDR3 DNA reads TGCGCCAGCAGCTTGGTACGGGCCAATGAGCAGTTCTTC. The encoded protein is CASSLVRANEQFF.

The table lists this clone with a count of one. The rearrangement joins TRBV4-1 to TRBJ2-3, with 8 bases aligning to TRBD2. Germline V lookup: CDR1 MGHRA, CDR2 YSYEKL. With 2 bases clipped from V and 0 bases from J, the junction kept 16 bases outside the gene matches. The CDR3 loop spans 20 amino acids. The CDR3 region is CASSQLGTSGALYSTDTQYF. CDR3 coding DNA: TGCGCCAGCAGCCAACTAGGCACTAGCGGAGCCTTATATAGCACAGATACGCAGTATTTT.

The chain joins TRBV11-2 to TRBJ1-1; D is unclear. CDR1 is SGHAT and CDR2 is FQNNGV in the germline V gene. CDR3 length equals 13 residues. The germline V and J ends were trimmed by 5 bases and 6 bases, with 13 bases remaining between them. This CDR3 reads CASSGGLKAEAFF. The DNA of the CDR3 is TGTGCCAGCAGCGGAGGACTGAAGGCTGAAGCTTTCTTT.

This chain joins TRBV2 and TRBJ2-3; 8 bases fit TRBD1. CDR3 length: 14 residues. The V gene's germline CDR1 is SNHLY and CDR2 FYNNEI. V gave up 5 bases and J gave up 1 base; unmatched junction bases: 2. The CDR3 sequence: CASSPDRGTDTQYF. In DNA, the CDR3 is TGTGCCAGCAGTCCGGACAGGGGCACAGATACGCAGTATTTT.

This clone was seen once. The chain carries TRBV28 and TRBJ2-7; D may correspond to TRBD1 or TRBD2 (5 bases each). The CDR3 has 13 amino acids. The ends were cut back, 8 bases at V and 4 bases at J, with 15 bases in the middle. The V gene's germline CDR1 is MDHEN and CDR2 SYDVKM. Written as DNA, the CDR3 is TGTGCCAGCGGGCTCCGGGGACGTTACGAGCAGTACTTC. This sequence encodes CASGLRGRYEQYF.

This chain uses TRBV9 with TRBJ1-1; D remains ambiguous. Trimming took off 4 bases at V and 2 bases at J, with 15 bases between the two ends. The CDR3 is 15 amino acids. CDR1 and CDR2 from the germline V gene are SGDLS and YYNGEE. The CDR3: CASSSQVEINTEAFF. CDR3 sequence (DNA): TGTGCCAGCAGCTCCCAGGTGGAGATTAACACTGAAGCTTTCTTT.

The V and J genes are TRBV6-1 and TRBJ2-7, with no clear D. Between the trimmed V and J ends, which lost 3 bases and 6 bases, there was a span of 12 bases. CDR3 length equals 13 residues. The germline V gene encodes CDR1 MNHNS and CDR2 SASEGT. The CDR3 region has the DNA TGTGCCAGCAGTGAGTTCAGGTTCCGCGAGCAGTACTTC. As protein: CASSEFRFREQYF.

The chain links TRBV10-1 to TRBJ2-3; 10 bases map to TRBD2. The germline gives CDR1 WNHNN, CDR2 SYGVQD (reference sequence). The V segment lost 4 bases and the J segment 0 bases; nucleotides outside the gene matches: 7. CDR3 size: 17 residues. The CDR3 bases are TGCGCCAGCAGTGTACTAGCGGGGCCAGTTAGCACAGATACGCAGTATTTT. It is translated as CASSVLAGPVSTDTQYF.

The chain uses TRBV10-3 and TRBJ1-3; D unclear. Trimming shortened V by 6 bases and J by 1 base, and 16 bases separated the two germline ends. The CDR3 is 16 residues long. Germline V CDR1 and CDR2: ENHRY, SYGVKD. The CDR3: CAISAQGANSGNTIYF. CDR3 DNA: TGTGCCATCAGCGCGCAAGGTGCAAATTCTGGAAACACCATATATTTT.

This clone was found once. The rearrangement uses TRBV28 and TRBJ2-1; 10 bases map to TRBD2. CDR3 size: 16 residues. CDR1 MDHEN and CDR2 SYDVKM come from the germline V gene. The V gene end was trimmed by 5 bases and the J gene end by 4 bases; junction bases not matched to a gene: 8. CDR3 in amino acids: CASSPLSGGVYNEQFF. CDR3 nucleotides: TGTGCCAGCAGTCCTCTCAGCGGGGGGGTATACAATGAGCAGTTCTTC.

The chain couples TRBV5-1 to TRBJ2-7; 7 bases map to TRBD1. V shed 1 base and J 1 base; nucleotides not matched to a gene: 8. Germline loops: CDR1 SGHRS, CDR2 YFSETQ. This CDR3 has 16 residues. CDR3 DNA sequence: TGCGCCAGCAGCTTGTTTTTAACAGGGGCATCCTACGAGCAGTACTTC. Its protein product is CASSLFLTGASYEQYF.

The chain links TRBV18 to TRBJ1-4, with no clear D. Germline loops: CDR1 KGHSH, CDR2 LQKENI. V lost 3 bases and J lost 3, with 11 bases in between. The CDR3 loop spans 15 amino acids. The CDR3 reads CASSPTTQANEKLFF. CDR3 nucleotide sequence: TGTGCCAGCTCACCCACGACGCAGGCTAATGAAAAACTGTTTTTT.

This clone appeared a few times. Additional DNA sequences in this sample encode the identical CDR3. The rearrangement links TRBV5-6 to TRBJ2-5; the D is unclear. V lost 0 bases and J lost 5, with 2 bases in between. Germline V gene data show CDR1 as SGHDT and CDR2 as YYEEEE. The length of the CDR3 is 11 residues. CDR3 nucleotides: TGTGCCAGCAGCTTGGCCGAGACCCAGTACTTC. It specifies CASSLAETQYF.

This chain joins TRBV5-1 and TRBJ2-7; 7 bases align to TRBD1. Trimming took 0 bases from V and 2 from J; bases not matched to a gene: 5. Germline V gene lookup returns CDR1 SGHRS and CDR2 YFSETQ. CDR3 length: 15 residues. The CDR3 coding sequence is TGCGCCAGCAGCTTGGAGAACAGGGGCGCCTACGAGCAGTACTTC. It translates to CASSLENRGAYEQYF. The variable domain in full, completed from reference TRBV5-1 and TRBJ2-7, reads KAGVTQTPRYLIKTRGQQVTLSCSPISGHRSVSWYQQTPGQGLQFLFEYFSETQRNKGNFPGRFSGRQFSNSRSEMNVSTLELGDSALYLCASSLENRGAYEQYFGPGTRLTVT.

In regard to this clone: Within the sample, other DNA sequences also encode this same CDR3. The chain joins TRBV30 to TRBJ2-1, with D tentatively TRBD2 (6 bases). CDR1 is GTSNPN and CDR2 is SVGIG in the germline V gene (reference sequence). Trimming shortened V by 0 bases and J by 7 bases, and 13 bases separated the two germline ends. This CDR3 has 14 residues. The CDR3 region is CAWSVTSPGNEQFF. CDR3 bases: TGTGCCTGGAGTGTGACTAGTCCGGGGAATGAGCAGTTCTTC.

This chain connects TRBV19 to TRBJ2-1; no firm D call. This CDR3 contains 13 residues. CDR1 is LNHDA and CDR2 is SQIVND in the germline V gene (reference sequence). Trimming removed 3 bases from V and 4 bases from J, with 7 bases in between. The CDR3 DNA reads TGTGCCAGTAGTATTTCCCAGTACAATGAGCAGTTCTTC. It is translated as CASSISQYNEQFF.